The T cell receptor (beta chain) described here comes from a study of T cell responses to AZD1222 COVID-19 vaccine (dated by TCRdb to about 2021). About the investigation overall: AZD1222 recipients whose second dose came at about 4 weeks and those whose second dose came at about 12 weeks were combined into one group, since spike-specific TCR depth and breadth did not differ between the two schedules. TCR sequencing was performed for approximately 240 trial participants, of whom roughly 200 were given two doses of AZD1222 and around 25 were given two doses of MenACWY control vaccine. Enrollment into the trials was organized by age into subgroups of 18-55, 56-69 and 70-plus years, and those subgroups contained roughly 150, 30 and 60 TCR-sequenced participants, respectively. What the authors observed across the whole study: Reportedly, almost half of the unique spike-specific TCRs recognized epitopes lying outside the regions that are mutated in the B.1.351 and B.1.1.7 variants. Conclusions about previously exposed vaccinees are limited, since just five or six AZD1222 recipients were seropositive for SARS-CoV-2 at baseline. CD4 TCRs associated with the vaccine covered the entire spike protein, and the dominant responses were in regions 160-218 and 743-854. In the small 56-69-year group, the increase in depth fell short of significance, most likely because of low power. Because no day 14 peak-response samples were available, repertoires were characterized only after the peak T cell response. After two AZD1222 doses, spike-specific TCR breadth and depth were significantly higher than at day 0 and than in MenACWY recipients. Participants were mostly white British and included more females than males, and it was suggested by the authors that clonal diversity may have been underestimated.

This clone was seen only once. Its antigen is unknown. Base quality data are lacking; no much larger clone is found one base away. The CDR3 regions of human TCRbeta chains were analyzed by immunosequencing. The authors processed their data as follows. TCRs in the repertoires were matched against a reference library of SARS-CoV-2-specific TCRs that had been generated with the MIRA antigen-specificity platform. Breadth meant the fraction of unique TCRs that were SARS-CoV-2-associated, whereas depth meant the fraction of total T cells that were SARS-CoV-2-associated. Using the MIRA data, each spike-specific TCR was assigned both to the spike region to which the TCR was reactive and to a CD4 or CD8 class. Log10-transformed breadth and depth values were compared by one-way ANOVA with Sidak's multiple comparisons tests. TCRdb provides this immuneACCESS table in a form limited to in-frame rearrangements. Some clones are lacking; in checked studies, under half of them reflect an unresolved V gene, and why the rest are absent is not known. The V and J calls and the clone size are those of that table, but D and trimming were determined from the DNA. In this sample the table shows some 55,000 clones, about 90% of which occur a single time. Roughly 2% of the sample goes to the ten largest clones.

Via the germline V gene, CDR1 is MDHEN and CDR2 SYDVKM. V drops 9 bases and J drops 4 bases, leaving 22 bases in between. The CDR3 has 16 amino acids, counting the end cysteine and phenylalanine. The DNA shown is the 48-base CDR3, in frame from base 1. Interpreted using the paper, the time point label stands for: baseline before first vaccination. Vaccinee samples came from UK trials COV001 and COV002, including a single-blind randomized controlled phase 2/3 trial of AZD1222 (ChAdOx1 nCoV-19) in healthy adults. For TCRbeta chain sequencing, PBMC samples from trial participants were taken at day 0 and at day 28 after the second dose.

The V and J genes are TRBV28 and TRBJ1-3; TRBD1 is a weak D gene call, 5 bases matching. This TCR derives from an adult in good health. Here the sequenced sample was peripheral blood, taken on day 0 of AZD1222 vaccination. The CDR3 region: CASGLVGIGAGNTIYF. The nucleotide sequence reads as follows: TGTGCCAGTGGCCTCGTAGGGATTGGGGCAGGAAACACCATATATTTT.